This T cell receptor (beta chain) was retrieved from a study of cytomegalovirus exposure and HLA in healthy donors (dated by TCRdb to about 2017). Regarding the research as a whole: An earlier analysis of approximately 590 of the donors reported 276 Gb of sequence data and more than 90 million unique TCR beta sequences from 190 million or so T cells. In a later analysis, previously published TCR beta repertoires from 500 to 750 donors were re-analyzed and high-resolution HLA genotyping was added so that TCR occurrence patterns could be studied. In addition to the first cohort of 666 subjects, a separate validation cohort of approximately 130 different subjects was used. Class I and class II HLA loci were covered by the typing at four-digit resolution. Among the roughly 400 genotyped donors, around 79% belonged to the genetic ancestry cluster associated with self-reported Caucasian donors. The study aimed to test whether signatures of past pathogen exposure could be identified by cataloging public T cell receptors. In the later analysis, no new phenotypic data were used to find candidate immune exposures; instead, reliance was placed on TCR beta sequences and their occurrence across donors. About five DR-DQ haplotypes were treated as single units for association and clustering because of strong linkage in the cohort. Typing coverage differed by locus: A, B, C, DRB1 and DQB1 were typed in roughly 620-630 donors, DQA1 in about 500, DPA1 in 600 to 610, and DPB1 in 400 to 490. The study combined high-throughput TCR immunosequencing, statistical association of individual TCRs with disease status, and machine learning to predict cytomegalovirus infection status. The T cell repertoires of under 700 subjects were profiled by immunosequencing and related to cytomegalovirus serostatus. All discovery cohort repertoires had been generated on a single sequencing platform. An early release covering 500 to 750 HLA-typed donors comprised about 310 gigabases of sequencing data and roughly 85 million unique TCR sequences. On average, 235,054 unique TCR beta nucleotide sequences were sequenced per donor among 300 to 500 genotyped donors of the cohort, with around 19% of those sequences being non-productive. In an earlier analysis of a few hundred of the donors, high-throughput TCR beta sequencing was used to judge whether each TCR beta V gene segment behaved as functional or pseudogenic. Alongside the repertoire data, information on donor age, sex, ethnicity and CMV serostatus was compiled. Genome-wide SNP genotypes for about 65% of the roughly 670 donors were used in a later genetic analysis, which treated that subset as a discovery cohort. Results and caveats for the whole study, not just this receptor: While some public TCRs were present in many individuals, most TCR sequences turned up only very rarely across donors. HLA typing was unavailable for some donors at each locus, so association tests used only the typed subset. CMV serostatus was the only immune exposure information available for the cohort. An earlier analysis of 587 of the donors showed that most TCR beta V segments appeared in productive rearrangements either about 90% or about 30% of the time, which broadly matched IMGT annotations. In a later analysis, HLA-associated TCR beta chains were found to be more clonally expanded and to have lower generation probabilities than equally common non-associated chains. A cluster of highly shared sequence variants was judged likely to represent a technical artifact of the sequencing pipeline. The 87-base-pair reads could not distinguish some IMGT-functional V segments, including TRBV6-2 and TRBV6-3, so those segments were excluded. In a later analysis, several top co-occurrence clusters were reported to appear linked to parvovirus B19, influenza, CMV and Epstein-Barr virus. According to a later analysis, most CMV-associated TCR beta chains appeared to be HLA-restricted, and the HLA associations seemed to be driven largely by CMV exposure. In vitro tests confirmed that three of the cytomegalovirus-associated TCR beta chains recognize cytomegalovirus antigens. The authors suggested that the approach could potentially be extended to other disease states and immunological phenotypes. Sequencing depth was assumed to be roughly uniform across donors in the presence/absence analyses, though that assumption may not hold. This cohort had only TCR beta chains sequenced, and the lack of alpha or paired-chain data limited which features could be detected. In a later analysis, the rate of TCR association differed among HLA loci, with DRB1 alleles having the most associated TCRs and HLA-C alleles having the fewest. Specific HLA alleles were associated with 15,000 to 20,000 TCR beta sequences at a false discovery rate of 0.05 in a later analysis. Because counts were too low, about 18 rarely observed V segments, including chromosome 9 orphons, were excluded from the earlier analysis of 587 of the donors. The study listed 164 TCR beta chains as associated with cytomegalovirus. A later genetic analysis associated a missense DCLRE1C variant with V-gene and J-gene trimming of TCR beta chains, and an independent cohort replicated the association. Assigning TCR associations to individual alleles was difficult when HLA alleles, especially DR and DQ, strongly co-occurred. A further reported finding was that TCR beta sequences accurately predicted the HLA-A and HLA-B alleles for most subjects in the first cohort. Cytomegalovirus status was reported to be diagnosed by the classifier with high specificity and sensitivity in both the original and validation cohorts. Linkage disequilibrium might explain the correlated functional status among segregating V segments, but an unknown experimental factor could not be ruled out. According to a later genetic analysis, donors in an Asian-associated ancestry cluster had fewer N-insertions in productive TCRs than the approximately 670-donor mean.

Per the germline V gene (reference sequence), MNHNY is the CDR1 and SVGAGI is the CDR2. V is cut back by 3 bases and J by 8 bases, with 2 bases in the junction unmatched. The CDR3 starts with the cysteine, ends with the phenylalanine, and has 12 residues. Here the CDR3 DNA is all that survives: 36 bases in frame from base 1. Worth noting for this clone: Which antigen it targets is not known.

The library was built by means of the immunoSEQ multiplex PCR assay. A mixture of 60 forward primers for TCR Vbeta segments and 13 reverse primers for TCR Jbeta segments was used in the multiplex PCR. The CDR3 region of rearranged TCR beta genes was amplified from genomic DNA by a multiplex PCR assay. The Illumina HiSeq System was used to sequence the amplified TCR beta libraries as 87-base-pair reads. Per the authors' processing: A later analysis tallied roughly 80 million unique TCR beta chains across the approximately 670 repertoires, and around 10 million of those chains were shared by two or more donors. A nearest-neighbor algorithm error-corrected the raw reads and collapsed the reads into unique sequences, merging closely related sequences to remove PCR and sequencing errors. CDR3 sequences were aligned to IMGT reference sequences to assign V, D and J gene segments. Each retained sequence needed at least a six-nucleotide match to both a V gene segment and a J gene segment. Rearrangements were classified as productive when the CDR3 lacked stop codons and remained in frame with V and J, and all other rearrangements were classified as non-productive. Following IMGT convention, CDR3 was defined as the stretch from the second conserved V-encoded cysteine to the conserved J-encoded phenylalanine. In an earlier analysis of around 600 of the donors, sequences lacking an unambiguous match to a single V gene segment were excluded. An earlier analysis of approximately 590 of the donors classified V segments as functional when productive rearrangements were above 56.7% and as segregating when the standard deviation between donors was above 5%. A statistical classification framework was built for diagnosing cytomegalovirus status from the catalog of TCR beta chain sequences. A later analysis assigned V and J genes by comparing TCR nucleotide sequences with IMGT/GENE-DB human TR gene sequences. A later analysis assigned CDR3 sequences and most-parsimonious VDJ recombination scenarios with the TCRdist pipeline. A later analysis defined each TCR beta chain by its CDR3 amino acid sequence plus V-gene family, and excluded reads lacking a unique V-gene family. As a way to deal with suspected cross-contamination and a sequencing artifact, a later analysis dropped more than 500 nucleotide sequences that were highly shared and had low generation probability. In a later analysis, a clonal expansion index was calculated for each public chain from normalized within-repertoire ranks of inferred template counts. In a later analysis, generation probabilities were computed with a VDJ recombination model fitted to out-of-frame rearrangements, and the resulting probabilities were checked against IGoR. In a later analysis, hypergeometric tests were used to score TCR-TCR, TCR-HLA and TCR-CMV co-occurrence, with a repertoire-size bias correction applied to TCR pairs. To estimate false discovery rates, a later analysis permuted the HLA or CMV assignments 20 times. A later analysis grouped co-occurring TCRs with DBSCAN, adding TCRdist sequence similarity when clustering within HLA-allele-positive subsets. For co-occurrence clustering, repertoires with fewer than 30,000 or more than 120,000 public chains were excluded, along with roughly 5 repertoires with anomalous nucleotide sharing. As stored in TCRdb, this immuneACCESS dataset retains in-frame rearrangements with V and J assigned. A fraction of the clones does not appear; measured against another copy, unresolved V genes explain less than half of the discrepancy, and the remainder lacks a known reason. D and trimming were read from the DNA, whereas the V and J calls and clone size are those reported in that table. This sample's listing comprises some 80,000 clones. The leading ten clones occupy approximately 13% of the sample.

The cohort consisted of more than 650 healthy bone marrow donors. Cohort members were all nominally healthy when sampled, although unrecorded immune exposures were likely present. The donor was CMV seropositive and belonged to the group of 250 to 300 seropositive cohort members. A peripheral blood sample was provided by each donor, and peripheral blood mononuclear cells were used for TCR beta sequencing. Genomic DNA was extracted from the blood cell samples with the Qiagen DNeasy Blood Extraction Kit. Sequenced material: PBMCs. The receptor's source is a man in his fifties in good health and CMV-seropositive. This sequence uses TRBV6-6 and TRBJ1-1; 8 central nucleotides agree with TRBD1. This receptor carries the CDR3 CASSYQGAEAFF. In nucleotide form, the sequence is TGTGCCAGCAGTTATCAGGGGGCGGAAGCTTTCTTT.